This T cell receptor beta chain stems from a study of cytomegalovirus exposure and HLA in healthy donors. Background on the study: Ancestry clustering placed around four fifths of approximately 370 genotyped donors in the Caucasian-associated cluster. Points from the study as a whole: No immune exposure information besides CMV serostatus was available. The classifier reportedly diagnosed cytomegalovirus status with high specificity and sensitivity.

The PCR ran on 60 Vbeta and 13 Jbeta primers. Method: immunoSEQ multiplex PCR; TCRdb's copy keeps in-frame clones and lacks some. This sample has about 120,000 clones, with about 80% found just once. Details on this clone: Antigen: not known.

Sequencing was performed on PBMCs. The TCR was taken from a woman aged 40 to 50 in good health and CMV-seropositive.

CDR3 residues: CASSQLTAGVGETQYF. The CDR3 nucleotides read TGCGCCAGCAGCCAATTAACAGCGGGAGTTGGAGAGACCCAGTACTTC. The V call is TRBV4-3, the J call TRBJ2-5, with 8 bases identical to TRBD2. V lost 2 bases and J lost 4; bases outside the gene matches: 9. CDR1 is LGHNA and CDR2 is YSLEER in the germline V gene. There are 16 residues in the CDR3.